These T cell receptor beta chains were read from a single sample in a study of cytomegalovirus exposure and HLA in healthy donors. The data were produced by immunoSEQ multiplex PCR, yet TCRdb's version contains in-frame clones alone and is incomplete. Among some 190,000 clones listed, 65% to 85% were seen once. The specimen sequenced was PBMCs. These receptors came from a girl aged 10 to 17 in good health and CMV-seropositive. Both conserved end residues are part of each CDR3. Each record gives: V gene, clone size, CDR3 length, J gene, D gene, CDR3 protein, CDR3 DNA. The D gene is left open where the match is weak. Clone size, where shown, is once, few, many, or a class for clones that have expanded.

TRBV14	NA	16	TRBJ2-2	NA	CASSQEPGRFTGELFF	TGTGCCAGCAGCCAAGAACCAGGGCGGTTCACCGGGGAGCTGTTTTTT
TRBV12-5	NA	15	TRBJ1-5	NA	CAPPDTGIGNQPQHF	TGTGCCCCGCCCGACACAGGGATAGGCAATCAGCCCCAGCATTTT
TRBV7-9	NA	14	TRBJ2-3	TRBD1	CASSSGQGTDTQYF	TGTGCCAGCAGCTCGGGACAGGGAACAGATACGCAGTATTTT
TRBV5-5	NA	16	TRBJ2-3	TRBD2	CASSHRLAGAPDTQYF	TGTGCCAGCAGCCACCGACTAGCGGGAGCTCCAGATACGCAGTATTTT
TRBV29-1	NA	13	TRBJ2-3	NA	CSVELLDTDTQYF	TGCAGCGTTGAGCTACTTGACACAGATACGCAGTATTTT
TRBV5-1	NA	14	TRBJ2-7	NA	CASSLYGNAGEQYF	TGCGCCAGCAGCTTGTACGGGAACGCGGGTGAGCAGTACTTC
TRBV4-1	NA	15	TRBJ1-2	NA	CASSQAVVRNYGYTF	TGCGCCAGCAGCCAAGCGGTGGTGAGAAACTATGGCTACACCTTC
TRBV15	NA	16	TRBJ2-1	TRBD2	CATSTPGTSGREGQFF	TGTGCCACCAGCACCCCAGGGACTAGCGGGAGAGAGGGGCAGTTCTTC
TRBV4-1	NA	18	TRBJ2-6	NA	CASSQQGLVGSGANVLTF	TGCGCCAGCAGCCAACAGGGCTTAGTGGGGTCTGGGGCCAACGTCCTGACTTTC
TRBV7-9	once	14	TRBJ2-3	NA	CASSPLLLTDTQYF	TGTGCCAGCAGCCCCCTACTCCTCACAGATACGCAGTATTTT
TRBV30	NA	15	TRBJ2-3	TRBD2	CAWSLDPGGTDTQYF	TGTGCCTGGAGTCTCGACCCGGGGGGGACAGATACGCAGTATTTT
TRBV7-9	once	13	TRBJ2-5	NA	CASSNGGAETQYF	TGTGCCAGCAGCAATGGGGGGGCAGAGACCCAGTACTTC
TRBV2	NA	16	TRBJ2-2	NA	CASRERNSGGTGELFF	TGTGCCAGCAGGGAAAGAAATTCAGGAGGGACCGGGGAGCTGTTTTTT
TRBV4-1	NA	14	TRBJ1-2	NA	CASSQDSPGDGYTF	TGCGCCAGCAGCCAAGATAGCCCCGGAGACGGCTACACCTTC
TRBV28	NA	13	TRBJ2-1	NA	CASTLGAAKPQFF	TGTGCCAGCACATTAGGAGCAGCGAAGCCGCAGTTCTTC
TRBV6-1	NA	15	TRBJ1-2	NA	CASRTGGGRLDGYTF	TGTGCCAGCAGAACCGGGGGGGGGAGATTGGATGGCTACACCTTC
TRBV5-4	NA	12	TRBJ2-1	NA	CASSQEGDEQFF	TGTGCCAGCAGCCAGGAGGGCGATGAGCAGTTCTTC
TRBV13	NA	15	TRBJ2-7	NA	CASSAHGTSSYEQYF	TGTGCCAGCAGCGCCCACGGGACAAGCTCCTACGAGCAGTACTTC
TRBV30	NA	17	TRBJ2-6	NA	CAWRFRTHDDGANVLTF	TGTGCCTGGAGGTTCAGGACTCATGACGATGGGGCCAACGTCCTGACTTTC
TRBV7-2	NA	15	TRBJ2-3	TRBD2	CASSVVAGDLDTQYF	TGTGCCAGCAGCGTAGTAGCGGGAGATTTAGATACGCAGTATTTT
TRBV6-4	NA	15	TRBJ2-1	TRBD2	CTSSDEAGVHNEQFF	TGTACCAGCAGTGACGAGGCGGGGGTCCACAATGAGCAGTTCTTC
TRBV27	NA	14	TRBJ2-7	TRBD2	CASSLEREADEQYF	TGTGCCAGCAGTTTAGAACGGGAGGCAGACGAGCAGTACTTC
TRBV5-6	NA	16	TRBJ1-6	NA	CASSLDWGPGSSPLHF	TGTGCCAGCAGCTTGGATTGGGGTCCGGGAAGTTCACCCCTCCACTTT
TRBV20-1	NA	11	TRBJ2-3	NA	CSFSGSDTQYF	TGCAGTTTTAGCGGATCAGATACGCAGTATTTT
TRBV19	NA	16	TRBJ2-1	TRBD2	CASTELAGGHYNEQFF	TGTGCCAGTACCGAACTAGCGGGAGGACACTACAATGAGCAGTTCTTC
TRBV5-1	few	14	TRBJ2-7	NA	CASSFNRANGEQYF	TGCGCCAGCAGCTTTAACAGGGCTAATGGCGAGCAGTACTTC